The rows below give T cell receptor beta chains drawn from one sample of a study of blood T cell repertoires in COVID-19. Profiled with immunoSEQ multiplex PCR; TCRdb holds only in-frame clones, not every one. The sample has around 260,000 clones; about 85% are singletons. What was sequenced was peripheral blood. These receptors originate from a man in his fifties or sixties with acute or convalescent COVID-19. The CDR3 runs from the conserved cysteine through the conserved F or W. The D gene is left open where the match is weak. Size is omitted from some rows. Given values are once, few, many or a class for expanded clones.

d_call,j_call,cdr3_length,clone_size,v_call,cdr3_aa
TRBD2,TRBJ2-5,16,-,TRBV11-3,CASSLGGLAGAETQYF
TRBD2,TRBJ2-3,15,-,TRBV18,CASSGSGGRTDTQYF
TRBD1,TRBJ1-4,14,-,TRBV7-9,CASSLNQGAEKLFF
-,TRBJ2-7,12,-,TRBV12-3/TRBV12-4,CASRDSSYEQYF
TRBD2,TRBJ2-3,15,-,TRBV10-3,CAISDVLAVLDTQYF
-,TRBJ1-2,14,-,TRBV6-2/TRBV6-3,CASSYSHGAYGYTF
-,TRBJ1-1,13,-,TRBV2,CASSAQGNTEAFF
TRBD1,TRBJ1-4,15,-,TRBV28,CASSFPGTGGEKLFF
TRBD2,TRBJ2-3,15,-,TRBV18,CASSLLAGGVDTQYF
TRBD2,TRBJ2-1,15,many,TRBV6-5,CASRPGTSPYNEQFF
TRBD1,TRBJ2-2,15,-,TRBV28,CASSTGGENTGELFF
-,TRBJ1-1,12,-,TRBV5-4,CASSLGRGEAFF
TRBD1,TRBJ1-4,13,-,TRBV29-1,CSVAYRTGEKLFF
-,TRBJ1-2,15,-,TRBV19,CASTSGGAYDYGYTF
-,TRBJ2-2,13,-,TRBV27,CASSLPGLPELFF
-,TRBJ1-2,13,-,TRBV25-1,CASSESGPYGYTF
TRBD1,TRBJ2-5,13,-,TRBV7-9,CASSKDRGQTQYF
TRBD2,TRBJ2-1,12,-,TRBV4-1,CASSQEWGGQFF
TRBD2,TRBJ2-5,19,-,TRBV19,CASSTLFYSGRWGQETQYF
TRBD1,TRBJ1-6,14,-,TRBV19,CASSDRDRDSPLHF
-,TRBJ1-5,15,-,TRBV6-1,CASSEARGPNQPQHF
TRBD1,TRBJ1-1,13,-,TRBV6-4,CASSETGTTEAFF
-,TRBJ2-7,14,-,TRBV19,CASSKDRISREQYF
TRBD1,TRBJ2-4,17,-,TRBV13,CASSLERTGGAKNIQYF
-,TRBJ2-3,14,-,TRBV10-3,CAITAYYMADTQYF
-,TRBJ2-1,17,-,TRBV27,CATPINCRDSLTNEQFF
-,TRBJ2-7,14,-,TRBV7-6,CASSQSTGPYEQYF
TRBD2,TRBJ2-3,17,-,TRBV7-3,CASSLTSSGSSTDTQYF
TRBD2,TRBJ2-1,14,-,TRBV24-1,CATSGAGGTNEQFF
-,TRBJ2-7,13,-,TRBV6-4,CASSDFPGYEQYF
TRBD1,TRBJ2-7,14,-,TRBV27,CASSRGQGAYEQYF
TRBD1,TRBJ1-3,15,-,TRBV7-9,CASRNRGHIGNTIYF
-,TRBJ1-2,14,-,TRBV5-1,CASSLSLSPGGYTF
-,TRBJ1-4,16,few,TRBV19,CASSTSYRATNEKLFF
TRBD2,TRBJ2-7,16,-,TRBV7-2,CASSLGVASGAYEQYF
-,TRBJ2-7,14,-,TRBV6-5,CASSYPQGSYEQYF
-,TRBJ2-7,12,-,TRBV2,CASRAGGFEQYF
TRBD1,TRBJ2-2,15,-,TRBV7-7,CASSGTGGVGGELFF
-,TRBJ1-2,13,-,TRBV19,CASNPGREDGYTF
TRBD1,TRBJ1-1,13,-,TRBV7-3,CASSPQGELKAFF
-,TRBJ1-5,15,once,TRBV10-3,CAISDRASSNQPQHF